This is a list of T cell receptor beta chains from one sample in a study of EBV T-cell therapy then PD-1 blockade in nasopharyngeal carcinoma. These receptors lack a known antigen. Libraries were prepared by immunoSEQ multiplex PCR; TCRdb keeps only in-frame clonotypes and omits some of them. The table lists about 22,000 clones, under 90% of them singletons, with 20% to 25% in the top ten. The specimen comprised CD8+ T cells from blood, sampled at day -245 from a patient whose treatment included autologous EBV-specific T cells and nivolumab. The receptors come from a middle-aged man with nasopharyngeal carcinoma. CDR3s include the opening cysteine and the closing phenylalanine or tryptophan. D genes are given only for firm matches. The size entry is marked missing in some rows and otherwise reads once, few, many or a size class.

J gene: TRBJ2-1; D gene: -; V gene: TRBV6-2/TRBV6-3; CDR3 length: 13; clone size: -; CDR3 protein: CASSYSSYNEQFF; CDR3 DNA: TGTGCCAGCAGTTACAGCTCCTACAATGAGCAGTTCTTC
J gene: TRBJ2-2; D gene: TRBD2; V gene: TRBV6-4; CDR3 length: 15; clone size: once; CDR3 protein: CASSDGAGGPGELFF; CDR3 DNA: TGTGCCAGCAGTGACGGAGCGGGGGGGCCCGGGGAGCTGTTTTTT
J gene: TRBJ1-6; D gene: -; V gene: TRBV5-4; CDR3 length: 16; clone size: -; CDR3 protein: CASSPDGSSYNSPLHF; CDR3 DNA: TGTGCCAGCAGTCCTGACGGGAGCTCCTATAATTCACCCCTCCACTTT
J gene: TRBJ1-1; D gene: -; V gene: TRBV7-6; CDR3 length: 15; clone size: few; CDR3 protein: CASSLGQTWATEAFF; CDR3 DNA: TGTGCCAGCAGCTTAGGGCAAACTTGGGCCACTGAAGCTTTCTTT
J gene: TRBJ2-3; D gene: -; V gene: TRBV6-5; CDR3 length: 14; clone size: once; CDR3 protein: CASSYDSFGDTQYF; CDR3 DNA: TGTGCCAGCAGTTACGACTCCTTCGGAGATACGCAGTATTTT
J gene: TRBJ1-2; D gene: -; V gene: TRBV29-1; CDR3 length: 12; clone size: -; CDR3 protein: CSVTTGAYGYTF; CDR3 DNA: TGCAGCGTCACAACGGGGGCATATGGCTACACCTTC
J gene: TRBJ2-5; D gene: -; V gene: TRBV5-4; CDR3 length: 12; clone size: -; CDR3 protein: CASSLSQETQYF; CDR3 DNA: TGTGCCAGCAGCTTGTCCCAAGAGACCCAGTACTTC
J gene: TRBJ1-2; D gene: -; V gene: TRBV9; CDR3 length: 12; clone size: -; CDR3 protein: CASSVGQDGYTF; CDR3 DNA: TGTGCCAGCAGCGTAGGGCAAGACGGCTACACCTTC
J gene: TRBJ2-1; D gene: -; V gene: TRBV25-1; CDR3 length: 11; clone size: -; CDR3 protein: CASSPSGEQFF; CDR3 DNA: TGTGCCAGCAGTCCATCTGGTGAGCAGTTCTTC
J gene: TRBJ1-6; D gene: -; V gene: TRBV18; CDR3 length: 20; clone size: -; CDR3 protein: CASSPPIPRGMNRENSPLHF; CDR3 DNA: TGTGCCAGCTCACCACCTATCCCGAGGGGGATGAACCGGGAAAATTCACCCCTCCACTTT
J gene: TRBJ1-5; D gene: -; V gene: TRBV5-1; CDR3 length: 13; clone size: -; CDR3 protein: CASSWEGNQPQHF; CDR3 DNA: TGCGCCAGCAGCTGGGAGGGAAATCAGCCCCAGCATTTT
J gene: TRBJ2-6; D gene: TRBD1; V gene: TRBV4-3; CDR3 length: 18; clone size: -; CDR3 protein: CASSLLGQGPFGANVLTF; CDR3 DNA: TGCGCCAGCAGCCTTCTGGGACAGGGACCGTTTGGGGCCAACGTCCTGACTTTC
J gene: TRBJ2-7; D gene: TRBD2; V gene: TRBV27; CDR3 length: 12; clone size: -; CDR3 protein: CASGRGSYEQYF; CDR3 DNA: TGTGCCAGCGGGAGGGGTTCCTACGAGCAGTACTTC
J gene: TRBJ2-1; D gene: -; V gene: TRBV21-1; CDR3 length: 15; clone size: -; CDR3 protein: CASSLSGGVYNEQFF; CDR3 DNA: TGTGCCAGCAGCCTAAGCGGGGGGGTTTACAATGAGCAGTTCTTC
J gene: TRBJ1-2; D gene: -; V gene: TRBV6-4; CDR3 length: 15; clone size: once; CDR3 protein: CASSDSEDGGYGYTF; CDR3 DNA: TGTGCCAGCAGTGACTCGGAGGATGGTGGCTATGGCTACACCTTC
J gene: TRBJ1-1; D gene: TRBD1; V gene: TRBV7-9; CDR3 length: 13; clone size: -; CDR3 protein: CASSEDRATEAFF; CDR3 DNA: TGTGCCAGCAGCGAGGACAGGGCCACTGAAGCTTTCTTT
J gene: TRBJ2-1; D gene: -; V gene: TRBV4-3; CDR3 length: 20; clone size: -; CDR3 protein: CASSQDWPASIESPYNEQFF; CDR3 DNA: TGCGCCAGCAGCCAAGATTGGCCGGCAAGCATTGAATCTCCCTACAATGAGCAGTTCTTC
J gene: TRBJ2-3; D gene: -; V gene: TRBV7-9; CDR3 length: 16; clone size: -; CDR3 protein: CASSAREGHGTDTQYF; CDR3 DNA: TGTGCCAGCAGTGCGCGTGAGGGTCACGGCACAGATACGCAGTATTTT
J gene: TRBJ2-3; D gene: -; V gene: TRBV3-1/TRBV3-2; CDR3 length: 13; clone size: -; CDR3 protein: CASSQDRFNSQYF; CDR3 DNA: TGTGCCAGCAGCCAAGATCGGTTTAACTCGCAGTATTTT
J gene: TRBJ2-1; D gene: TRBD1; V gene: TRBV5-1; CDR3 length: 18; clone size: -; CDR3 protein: CASSRHAGTANRGNEQFF; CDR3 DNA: TGCGCCAGCAGCCGCCACGCCGGGACAGCTAACCGGGGCAATGAGCAGTTCTTC
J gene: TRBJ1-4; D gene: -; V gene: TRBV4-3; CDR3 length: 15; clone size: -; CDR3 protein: CASSPIGATNEKLFF; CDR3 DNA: TGCGCCAGCAGCCCAATAGGTGCAACTAATGAAAAACTGTTTTTT
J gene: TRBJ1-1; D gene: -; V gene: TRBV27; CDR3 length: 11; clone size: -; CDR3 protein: CASRAGPKAFF; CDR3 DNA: TGTGCCAGCAGGGCGGGTCCGAAAGCTTTCTTT
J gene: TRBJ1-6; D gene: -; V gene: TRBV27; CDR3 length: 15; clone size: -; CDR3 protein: CASSLGPANNSPLHF; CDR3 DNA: TGTGCCAGCAGTCTTGGACCCGCCAATAATTCACCCCTCCACTTT
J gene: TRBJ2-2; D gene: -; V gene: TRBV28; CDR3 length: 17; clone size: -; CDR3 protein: CASARVELMMNTGELFF; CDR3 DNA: TGTGCCAGCGCCCGGGTGGAGCTGATGATGAACACCGGGGAGCTGTTTTTT
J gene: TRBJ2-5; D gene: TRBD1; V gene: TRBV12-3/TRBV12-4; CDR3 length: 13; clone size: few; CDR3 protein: CASSTGGWETQYF; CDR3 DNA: TGTGCCAGTTCGACAGGGGGCTGGGAGACCCAGTACTTC
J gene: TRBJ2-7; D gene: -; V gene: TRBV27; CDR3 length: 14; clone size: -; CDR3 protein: CASSLYSGAGEQYF; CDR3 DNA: TGTGCCAGCAGTTTATATTCAGGGGCTGGCGAGCAGTACTTC
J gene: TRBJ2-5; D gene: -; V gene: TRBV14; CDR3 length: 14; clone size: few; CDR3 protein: CASSWVTVQETQYF; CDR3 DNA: TGTGCCAGCAGCTGGGTAACAGTTCAAGAGACCCAGTACTTC
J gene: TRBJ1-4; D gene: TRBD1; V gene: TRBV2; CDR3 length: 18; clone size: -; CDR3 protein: CASSETYRQGTTNEKLFF; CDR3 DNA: TGTGCCAGCAGTGAAACCTACCGACAGGGAACAACTAATGAAAAACTGTTTTTT
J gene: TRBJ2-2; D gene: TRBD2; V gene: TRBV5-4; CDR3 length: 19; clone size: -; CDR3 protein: CASSPRARIAGGPHRELFF; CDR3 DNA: TGTGCCAGCAGCCCCCGAGCCAGAATAGCGGGGGGTCCACACCGGGAGCTGTTTTTT
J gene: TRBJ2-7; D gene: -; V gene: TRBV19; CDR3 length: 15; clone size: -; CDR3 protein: CASSIKGQGIYEQYF; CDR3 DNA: TGTGCCAGTAGTATTAAGGGGCAGGGGATCTACGAGCAGTACTTC
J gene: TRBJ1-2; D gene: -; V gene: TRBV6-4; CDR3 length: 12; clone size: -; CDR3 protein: CARPLGRFGYTF; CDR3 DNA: TGTGCCAGGCCGCTGGGAAGGTTCGGCTACACCTTC
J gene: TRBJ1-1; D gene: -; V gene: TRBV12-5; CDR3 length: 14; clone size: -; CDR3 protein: CASGSGGTNTEAFF; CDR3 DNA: TGTGCTAGTGGTTCCGGAGGGACGAACACTGAAGCTTTCTTT
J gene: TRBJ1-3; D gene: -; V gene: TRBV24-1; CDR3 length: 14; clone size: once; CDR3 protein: CATSPGIGGNTIYF; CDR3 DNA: TGTGCCACCAGTCCAGGGATAGGCGGAAACACCATATATTTT
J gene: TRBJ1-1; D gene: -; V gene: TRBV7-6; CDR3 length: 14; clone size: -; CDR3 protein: CASSLTQSRPEAFF; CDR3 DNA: TGTGCCAGCAGCTTAACGCAGAGTCGACCTGAAGCTTTCTTT
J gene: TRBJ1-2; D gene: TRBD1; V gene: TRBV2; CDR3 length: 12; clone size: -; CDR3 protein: CATDRGAYGYTF; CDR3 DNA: TGTGCCACGGACAGGGGGGCCTATGGCTACACCTTC
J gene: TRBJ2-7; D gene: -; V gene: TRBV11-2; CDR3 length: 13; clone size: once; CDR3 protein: CASSLASSYEQYF; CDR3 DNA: TGTGCCAGCAGCTTAGCGTCGAGCTACGAGCAGTACTTC
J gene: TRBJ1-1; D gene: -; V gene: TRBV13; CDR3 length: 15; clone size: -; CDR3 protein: CASSLGGGAYTEAFF; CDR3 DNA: TGTGCCAGCAGTTTGGGCGGGGGGGCATACACTGAAGCTTTCTTT
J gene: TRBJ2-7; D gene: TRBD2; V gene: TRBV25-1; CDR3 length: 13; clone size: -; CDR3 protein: CASSEWGLPEQYF; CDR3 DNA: TGTGCCAGCAGTGAATGGGGACTACCCGAGCAGTACTTC
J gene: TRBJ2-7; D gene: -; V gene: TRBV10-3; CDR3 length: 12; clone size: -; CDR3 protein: CATWTGSYEQYF; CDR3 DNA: TGTGCCACCTGGACTGGTTCCTACGAGCAGTACTTC
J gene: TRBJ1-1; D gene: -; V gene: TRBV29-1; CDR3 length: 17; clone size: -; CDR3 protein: CSVPAPGSGEDWAEAFF; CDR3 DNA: TGCAGCGTCCCAGCGCCCGGTTCGGGGGAGGATTGGGCTGAAGCTTTTTTT
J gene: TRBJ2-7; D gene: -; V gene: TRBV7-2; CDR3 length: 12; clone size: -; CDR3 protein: CASSLSGYEQYF; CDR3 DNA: TGTGCCAGCAGCTTGAGTGGCTACGAGCAGTACTTC
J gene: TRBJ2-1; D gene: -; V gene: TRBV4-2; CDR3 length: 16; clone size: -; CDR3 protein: CASSQGVGPSYNEQFF; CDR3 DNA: TGTGCCAGCAGCCAAGGGGTGGGACCGTCCTACAATGAGCAGTTCTTC
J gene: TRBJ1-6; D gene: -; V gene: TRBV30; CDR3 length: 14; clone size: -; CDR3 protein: CAWSLGTYNSPLHF; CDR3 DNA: TGTGCCTGGAGTCTCGGGACATATAATTCACCCCTCCACTTT
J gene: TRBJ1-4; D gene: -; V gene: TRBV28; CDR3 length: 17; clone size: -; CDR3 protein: CASALEFLGGLDEKLFF; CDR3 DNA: TGTGCCAGCGCCCTTGAATTTTTAGGGGGGCTCGATGAAAAACTGTTTTTT
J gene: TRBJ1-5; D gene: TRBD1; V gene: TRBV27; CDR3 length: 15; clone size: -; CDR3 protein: CASSLTGGRGWPQHF; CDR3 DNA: TGTGCCAGCAGTCTTACAGGGGGAAGGGGCTGGCCCCAGCATTTT
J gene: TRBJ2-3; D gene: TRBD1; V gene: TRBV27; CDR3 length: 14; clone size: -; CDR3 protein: CASSGQGAADTQYF; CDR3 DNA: TGTGCCAGCAGTGGACAGGGGGCTGCAGATACGCAGTATTTT